These T cell receptor beta chains were read from a single sample in a study of blood T cell repertoires in COVID-19. Sequencing used immunoSEQ multiplex PCR; TCRdb keeps in-frame clones, though not all of them. Altogether 75,000 to 90,000 clones are present, about 85% being singletons, with the ten largest covering roughly 18%. Sample: peripheral blood. The receptors here all came from an older man with active or convalescent COVID-19. Both conserved end residues are part of each CDR3. A D gene is named only where the DNA matches it firmly. Rows give clone size only sometimes, using once, few, many, or a class for an expanded clone.

clone size,V gene,D gene,J gene,CDR3 DNA,CDR3 protein
NA,TRBV19,NA,TRBJ1-3,TGTGCCAGTAGTATACTGACAGCCGGAAACACCATATATTTT,CASSILTAGNTIYF
NA,TRBV7-9,NA,TRBJ2-3,TGTGCCAGCAGCTTAGGACTTGCCACAGATACGCAGTATTTT,CASSLGLATDTQYF
NA,TRBV5-8,TRBD1,TRBJ1-5,TGTGCCAGCAGCCGCCGGGACAGGGGAAATCTCAGGGCTCAGCCCCAGCATTTT,CASSRRDRGNLRAQPQHF
NA,TRBV6-1,NA,TRBJ2-1,TGTGCCAGCAGTGATGGTGGGAGCGGCCCTCAAGTCGGTGAGCAGTTCTTC,CASSDGGSGPQVGEQFF
few,TRBV5-6,NA,TRBJ1-5,TGTGCCAGCAGCTCCCGAGTGGGGGCCGGGGATCAGCCCCAGCATTTT,CASSSRVGAGDQPQHF
NA,TRBV24-1,TRBD2,TRBJ2-2,TGTGCCACCAGTGATTTAGGACTAGCTCGCACCGGGGAGCTGTTTTTT,CATSDLGLARTGELFF
NA,TRBV19,TRBD1,TRBJ2-2,TGTGCCAGTAGTTGGGACAGGCGAACCGGGGAGCTGTTTTTT,CASSWDRRTGELFF
NA,TRBV5-5,NA,TRBJ1-6,TGTGCCAGCAGCTTGGGACAGTTTTCTTATAATTCACCCCTCCACTTT,CASSLGQFSYNSPLHF
NA,TRBV14,NA,TRBJ2-4,TGTGCCAGCAGCCAAATGGGGCAGGGGGCCAAAAACATTCAGTACTTC,CASSQMGQGAKNIQYF
NA,TRBV18,NA,TRBJ1-1,TGTGCCAGCTCACCACCTGGGCAGCTGAACACTGAAGCTTTCTTT,CASSPPGQLNTEAFF
once,TRBV28,NA,TRBJ1-4,TGTGCCAGCAACACCGGGACAACGACTGAAAAACTGTTTTTT,CASNTGTTTEKLFF
NA,TRBV11-3,TRBD1,TRBJ2-1,TGTGCCAGCAGCTACGGGACAGGGGGTTTTAGCTCCTACAATGAGCAGTTCTTC,CASSYGTGGFSSYNEQFF
NA,TRBV6-1,NA,TRBJ1-5,TGTGCCAGCAGTGAACTGGGGGCCCCAAAGCCCCAGCATTTT,CASSELGAPKPQHF
NA,TRBV2,TRBD2,TRBJ2-1,TGTGCCAGCAGCCGGACTAGCGGGACTAATCCAGAGCAGTTCTTC,CASSRTSGTNPEQFF
NA,TRBV15,NA,TRBJ2-3,TGTGCCACCAGCAGAGGATCGGGCACAGATACGCAGTATTTT,CATSRGSGTDTQYF
few,TRBV24-1,TRBD1,TRBJ2-5,TGTGCCACCAGTGTTCCGGGACAGGGATATGGAGAGACCCAGTACTTC,CATSVPGQGYGETQYF
NA,TRBV6-5,NA,TRBJ1-5,TGTGCCAGCAGAGCGGAGGGAAGGACCCAGCCCCAGCATTTT,CASRAEGRTQPQHF
once,TRBV3-1/TRBV3-2,NA,TRBJ2-6,TGTGCCAGCAGCCAAGATCACTCTGGGGCCAACGTCCTGACTTTC,CASSQDHSGANVLTF
NA,TRBV5-1,TRBD1,TRBJ1-1,TGCGCCAGCAGCTTGCAGGGGGACACTGAAGCTTTCTTT,CASSLQGDTEAFF
NA,TRBV19,NA,TRBJ1-1,TGTGCCAGTAGTAGTACACGAAACACTGAAGCTTTCTTT,CASSSTRNTEAFF
once,TRBV18,NA,TRBJ2-3,TGTGCCAGCTCATGGGCTAGCACAGATACGCAGTATTTT,CASSWASTDTQYF
NA,TRBV10-3,TRBD1,TRBJ2-5,TGTGCCATCAGACGGGACAGCACCCAAGAGACCCAGTACTTC,CAIRRDSTQETQYF
NA,TRBV11-2,TRBD2,TRBJ2-1,TGTGCCAGCAGCTTGGTCGGGGGGAGTCACAATGAGCAGTTCTTC,CASSLVGGSHNEQFF
NA,TRBV25-1,NA,TRBJ2-5,TGTGCCAGCAGTGAATTGCCAGGGCCTGAGACCCAGTACTTC,CASSELPGPETQYF
few,TRBV10-1,NA,TRBJ2-3,TGCGCCAGCAGTGTTTCAGTCGACACAGATACGCAGTATTTT,CASSVSVDTDTQYF
NA,TRBV7-9,TRBD1,TRBJ1-5,TGTGCCAGCAGCCGGACAGGGAGCAATCAGCCCCAGCATTTT,CASSRTGSNQPQHF
NA,TRBV5-4,NA,TRBJ2-1,TGTGCCAGCAGCTTGGCCCGGAGTGAGCAGTTCTTC,CASSLARSEQFF
NA,TRBV11-2,TRBD2,TRBJ2-2,TGTGCCAGCAGCTCGGCCCTAGCGGGGGGAACCGGGGAGCTGTTTTTT,CASSSALAGGTGELFF
NA,TRBV5-8,TRBD1,TRBJ1-4,TGTGCCAGCAGCCCCCGAGGACAGGGTTACGAAAAACTGTTTTTT,CASSPRGQGYEKLFF
once,TRBV3-1/TRBV3-2,NA,TRBJ2-4,TGTGCCAGCGGCAGCGTAGCCAAAAACATTCAGTACTTC,CASGSVAKNIQYF
NA,TRBV28,NA,TRBJ1-3,TGTGCCAGCAGTTCCAGACAGACGGACACCATATATTTT,CASSSRQTDTIYF
NA,TRBV9,NA,TRBJ1-4,TGTGCCAGCAGCCCGGTTGCAACTAATGAAAAACTGTTTTTT,CASSPVATNEKLFF
many,TRBV2,TRBD2,TRBJ2-2,TGTGCCAGCAGTGAAACTAGTAGCGGGGCGACTTGGGGCACCGGGGAGCTGTTTTTT,CASSETSSGATWGTGELFF
NA,TRBV11-2,NA,TRBJ2-1,TGTGCCAGCAGCTTAGGGCGGGGGCGTAATGAGCAGTTCTTC,CASSLGRGRNEQFF
NA,TRBV7-2,TRBD1,TRBJ1-4,TGTGCCAGCAGCTCGGACAGGGGGGATGAAAAACTGTTTTTT,CASSSDRGDEKLFF
NA,TRBV30,NA,TRBJ1-3,TGTGTAACATACAGGGAGTCTGGAAACACCATATATTTT,CVTYRESGNTIYF
NA,TRBV19,TRBD2,TRBJ2-1,TGTGCCAGTAGTAGGGGCGCTGAAGCGGGGGGGTTTTACAATGAGCAGTTCTTC,CASSRGAEAGGFYNEQFF
NA,TRBV28,NA,TRBJ2-6,TGTGCCAGCAGTGGAGGGACAGCCTCTGGGGCCAACGTCCTGACTTTC,CASSGGTASGANVLTF
once,TRBV27,TRBD1,TRBJ1-1,TGTGCCAGCAGTTCCTGGACAGGGCCCTACACTGAAGCTTTCTTT,CASSSWTGPYTEAFF
NA,TRBV6-5,NA,TRBJ1-5,TGTGCCAGCAGGGACGGGTCGGGGCAGCCCCAGCATTTT,CASRDGSGQPQHF
NA,TRBV10-1,NA,TRBJ2-4,TGCGCCAGCAGTGAGGCAGGGGTTAACATTCAGTACTTC,CASSEAGVNIQYF
NA,TRBV21-1,NA,TRBJ2-3,TGTGCCAGCAGCAAACGGTCAACAGATACGCAGTATTTT,CASSKRSTDTQYF
NA,TRBV9,TRBD1,TRBJ1-6,TGTGCCAGCAGCGAAAGACCGACAGGGGGGGAACATTCACCCCTCCACTTT,CASSERPTGGEHSPLHF
NA,TRBV30,NA,TRBJ1-2,TGTGCCTGGAGCTTTGGGGCGCGAAATGGCTACACCTTC,CAWSFGARNGYTF
many,TRBV2,TRBD1,TRBJ2-5,TGTGCCAGCAGTGCGGACAGGGGGCTCGGGGAGACCCAGTACTTC,CASSADRGLGETQYF
NA,TRBV28,NA,TRBJ1-2,TGTGCCAGCAGACCCAAGAAAAGTTTCCGGACAGTGAGGTATGGCTACACCTTC,CASRPKKSFRTVRYGYTF
NA,TRBV6-2/TRBV6-3,TRBD2,TRBJ2-1,TGTGCCAGCAGTTCCGCGTTGGCGGGAGTCTCGGATGAGCAGTTCTTC,CASSSALAGVSDEQFF